This T cell receptor beta chain was identified in a study of blood T cell repertoires in COVID-19 (dated by TCRdb to between 2020 and 2021). Background for the entire study: Samples covering the acute and convalescent phases of COVID-19 were provided by collaborators in the United States, Italy and Spain. The material from the prospective study consisted of cDNA or gDNA derived from T cells, B-cell-depleted T cells, or PBMCs. Subjects who had been exposed to COVID-19, were actively infected with it, or had recovered from it provided the deeply sampled blood TCRbeta repertoires that made up the dataset. The repertoires were released in a freely available public database intended as a resource for research on the immune response to SARS-CoV-2. Samples were obtained from the ongoing ImmuneRACE study (first 160 participants) and from over 1,000 subjects provided by 6 global collaborators. The sample metadata nearly always contained a de-identified subject ID, COVID-19 status, age in years and sex. Where available, HLA class I and class II types were obtained from metadata supplied by the sample provider rather than from assay-based typing. The research as a whole found: The quantity of clinical and demographic metadata differed by source and by participant and was supplied without curation.

Worth noting for this clone: Its specific antigen is unknown. No base quality values were provided; no much bigger clone lies one nucleotide off.

Enrolling through a virtual design, the prospective study's participants ranged in age from roughly 18 to 89 years and lived across 20 to 30 United States geographic areas. In the prospective study, participants were assigned to cohorts based on the clinical history participants reported in a screening survey and a study questionnaire. For ImmuneRACE Cohort 3, a participant was defined as recovered based on two consecutive negative NP/OP PCR tests, clearance by a healthcare professional, or resolution of symptoms. In the prospective study, whole blood, serum and a nasopharyngeal or oropharyngeal swab were collected from each participant by mobile phlebotomists. Prospective study participants could optionally give additional blood draws and questionnaires over a 2-month period. Blood samples from the prospective study were shipped frozen or at room temperature prior to DNA extraction. TCRbeta CDR3 regions were amplified from genomic DNA using the immunoSEQ Assay, a bias-controlled multiplex PCR. As for the original processing: Within the assay, amplification of reference gene primers was used to estimate how many nucleated cells each sample contained. Sequence reads were collapsed and filtered to measure the absolute abundance of every unique TCRbeta CDR3 rearrangement. For each sample, productive Simpson clonality was calculated as the square root of Simpson's diversity index over productive rearrangements. This immuneACCESS table, as held by TCRdb, lists in-frame sequences with V and J called but not all clones. Of the missing ones, under half trace to an unresolved V gene in checked studies; the others have no known cause. D and trimming come from the DNA, and the V and J calls and clone size come from that table. The sample yields 250,000 to 300,000 clones; around 90% were counted once. About 1.1% of the sample is held by the ten biggest clonotypes.

CDR1 and CDR2 are drawn from the germline V gene: ENHRY, SYGVKD. There are 12 amino acids in the CDR3, from cysteine to phenylalanine inclusive. Left in the record is the CDR3 DNA by itself, 36 bases read in frame from the first base. V is trimmed back by 8 bases and J by 7 bases, and the junction contains 8 bases that no gene match accounts for. Sequenced sample: PBMCs or T cells enriched from blood (not recorded which). The chain uses TRBV10-3 and TRBJ2-7; TRBD1 aligns with 7 central bases. The TCR comes from a woman aged 25 to 45 who had recovered from COVID-19. The CDR3 reads CAIRDSVWEQYF. The DNA reads as follows: TGTGCCATCCGGGACAGCGTCTGGGAGCAGTACTTC.